This entry lists 29 T cell receptor beta chains sequenced from one sample in a study of T-cell memory formation after mild COVID-19. TCRdb used MiXCR to reprocess the 5' RACE reads, holding one entry per CDR3 protein. The profile shows 470,000 or so distinct CDR3 sequences, more than 20% of them singletons. Sequencing was performed on PBMCs or a T cell subset sorted from them (not recorded which). These receptors all stem from an adult woman who had mild COVID-19 (a few samples of this study predate the infection). Cell type and time point are not known.

The V call is TRBV20-1, the J call TRBJ2-7; the D is unclear. With 5 bases removed from V and 2 bases from J, the gap between germline ends came to 7 bases. This CDR3 region has 11 residues. The germline V gene has CDR1 DFQATT and CDR2 SNEGSKA (reference sequence). CDR3 nucleotide sequence: TGCAGTGCTGGACGTACCTACGAGCAGTACTTC. The encoded protein is CSAGRTYEQYF.

The rearrangement joins TRBV9 to TRBJ2-3; 8 bases map to TRBD2. V lost 0 bases and J lost 5; bases outside the gene matches: 5. This CDR3 has 15 amino acids. CDR1 is SGDLS, CDR2 YYNGEE, per germline. CDR3 amino acids: CASSVDSGREDTQYF. The DNA of the CDR3 is TGTGCCAGCAGCGTAGACAGCGGGAGAGAAGATACGCAGTATTTT.

This clonotype was recorded a few times. The V and J genes are TRBV7-2 and TRBJ2-1, with TRBD1 identical over 7 bases. The germline gives CDR1 SGHTA, CDR2 FQGNSA. The CDR3 sequence is 13 residues long. V trimming: 5 bases; J trimming: 10 bases; junction bases outside the gene matches: 8. The CDR3 DNA reads as TGTGCCAGCAGCCAAAGGTTAGGGGGCGAGCAGTTCTTC. It is translated as CASSQRLGGEQFF.

The rearrangement joins TRBV5-1 to TRBJ2-5; 7 bases map to TRBD2. Germline V CDR1 and CDR2: SGHRS, YFSETQ. There are 16 residues in the CDR3. V dropped 4 bases and J dropped 4; count of bases not matched to a gene: 13. The CDR3 reads CASSPGQASSGETQYF. CDR3 DNA sequence: TGCGCCAGCAGCCCCGGGCAAGCTTCTAGCGGAGAGACCCAGTACTTC.

This clonotype was detected only a few times. This chain uses TRBV18 with TRBJ2-5; D is possibly TRBD1 (5 bases). The germline V gene has CDR1 KGHSH and CDR2 LQKENI. The CDR3 contains 14 residues. V was clipped by 1 base and J by 4 bases, with 10 bases between them. Here the CDR3 reads CASSPLDTGETQYF. CDR3 bases: TGTGCCAGCTCACCACTGGACACAGGAGAGACCCAGTACTTC.

The chain is built from TRBV6-5 and TRBJ1-1; D might be TRBD1 (6 bases). Trimming removed 0 bases at V and 5 bases at J, with 13 bases between. The CDR3 covers 15 residues. CDR1 MNHEY and CDR2 SVGAGI come from the germline V gene. DNA of the CDR3: TGTGCCAGCAGTTACTCGGGGGGGCCTGGGACTGAAGCTTTCTTT. Protein: CASSYSGGPGTEAFF.

This chain links TRBV15 with TRBJ1-1, with no clear D. The CDR3 length is 13 residues. Germline assignment: CDR1 LNHNV and CDR2 YYDKDF (reference sequence). V lost 6 bases and J lost 1, with 9 bases in between. The CDR3 region is CATSIRGNTEAFF. DNA for the CDR3: TGTGCCACCAGTATACGGGGGAACACTGAAGCTTTCTTT.

This chain links TRBV19 with TRBJ1-1; no clear D gene. The CDR3 consists of 14 residues. V dropped 1 base and J dropped 2 bases, with 8 bases sitting between them. CDR1 LNHDA and CDR2 SQIVND come from the germline V gene (reference sequence). For the CDR3, the DNA is TGTGCCAGTAGTATAGCTTACTCTAACACTGAAGCTTTCTTT. Translating it yields CASSIAYSNTEAFF.

The J gene is TRBJ2-1, the V gene TRBV2, with D possibly matching TRBD1 (6 bases). The CDR3 runs 15 residues. Germline CDR1 SNHLY, CDR2 FYNNEI. The germline V and J ends were trimmed by 3 bases and 7 bases, with 16 bases remaining between them. This CDR3 is CASSDEGRGQNEQFF. CDR3 DNA sequence: TGTGCCAGCAGTGACGAGGGCCGGGGACAAAATGAGCAGTTCTTC.

This clonotype was seen a few times. The rearrangement joins TRBV2 to TRBJ2-5; 8 bases line up with TRBD2. Germline trimming cut 4 bases from V and 5 bases from J; bases unmatched to any gene: 6. Looked up from germline, CDR1 is SNHLY and CDR2 is FYNNEI. The CDR3 is 14 amino acids. CDR3 in amino acids: CASSATSAHETQYF. Here the CDR3 DNA reads TGTGCCAGCAGTGCGACTAGCGCGCACGAGACCCAGTACTTC.

The chain joins TRBV27 to TRBJ1-2, with 9 bases aligning to TRBD1. V gave up 5 bases and J gave up 7 bases; unmatched junction bases: 11. Germline CDR1 MNHEY, CDR2 SMNVEV (reference sequence). The CDR3 is made up of 15 amino acids. The DNA of the CDR3 is TGTGCCAGCAGTGTTCGCAGGACAGGGGACTTTGGCTACACCTTC. Its protein product is CASSVRRTGDFGYTF.

The genes are TRBV18 and TRBJ1-5, with D tentatively TRBD1 (5 bases). Looked up from germline, CDR1 is KGHSH and CDR2 is LQKENI. V gave up 2 bases and J gave up 7 bases, with 12 bases separating them. This CDR3 is built from 14 residues. The CDR3, as DNA: TGTGCCAGCTCACCATCAAGTCGGGACCAGCCCCAGCATTTT. It is translated as CASSPSSRDQPQHF.

There are many counts of this clonotype. The rearrangement links TRBV15 to TRBJ2-2, with unresolved D. V gave up 1 base and J gave up 7 bases, with 10 bases separating them. Germline CDR1 is LNHNV and CDR2 is YYDKDF (reference sequence). The CDR3 runs 14 residues. The CDR3 region is CATSRGASGGELFF. The DNA for the CDR3 is TGTGCCACCAGCAGAGGGGCTTCAGGCGGGGAGCTGTTTTTT.

The chain uses TRBV19 and TRBJ1-5; D not resolved. Trimming took 4 bases from V and 0 from J, leaving 4 bases between them. CDR1 is LNHDA and CDR2 is SQIVND in the germline V gene (reference sequence). The CDR3 covers 13 residues. CDR3 amino acids: CASSNPSNQPQHF. CDR3 in DNA: TGTGCCAGTAGTAATCCTAGCAATCAGCCCCAGCATTTT.

The V and J genes are TRBV27 and TRBJ2-2; perhaps TRBD2 as D (6 bases). The germline V gene encodes CDR1 MNHEY and CDR2 SMNVEV (reference sequence). Deletions cut 5 bases from V and 11 bases from J, with 12 bases between. This CDR3 is built from 12 residues. The chain's CDR3 is CASSLGLPELFF. CDR3 sequence (DNA): TGTGCCAGCAGTCTGGGACTCCCAGAGCTGTTTTTT.

V and J are TRBV12-3 or TRBV12-4 and TRBJ2-2; 8 bases are shared with TRBD1. The CDR3 is made up of 20 amino acids. With 4 bases clipped from V and 4 bases from J, the junction kept 20 bases outside the gene matches. The CDR3 loop is CASSSDVWTGFSSGTGELFF. The DNA of the CDR3 is TGTGCCAGCAGTTCCGACGTTTGGACAGGGTTCTCCTCAGGCACCGGGGAGCTGTTTTTT.

This clonotype appeared a few times. The rearrangement uses TRBV5-1 and TRBJ2-1, with D tentatively TRBD1 (5 bases). Per the germline V gene, CDR1 is SGHRS and CDR2 is YFSETQ. Trimming cost V 4 bases and J 8 bases, with 19 bases left between them. The CDR3 runs to 15 residues. CDR3: CASSPRLPRVDEQFF. The CDR3 bases are TGCGCCAGCAGCCCCCGGCTACCCAGGGTCGATGAGCAGTTCTTC.

The chain couples TRBV4-3 to TRBJ2-1; 9 positions agree with TRBD2. CDR3 length: 16 residues. CDR1 is LGHNA and CDR2 is YSLEER in the germline V gene. V was pared by 0 bases and J by 6 bases, with 6 bases of the junction left unmatched. The CDR3 is CASSQDLAGGGNEQFF. DNA for the CDR3: TGCGCCAGCAGCCAAGATCTTGCGGGAGGGGGCAATGAGCAGTTCTTC.

This clonotype was seen a few times. The V gene is TRBV5-1, the J gene TRBJ2-3, with 7 bases lining up with TRBD2. The CDR3 has 17 amino acids. The germline V gene has CDR1 SGHRS and CDR2 YFSETQ. Unmatched junction bases numbered 17, after V lost 4 bases and J lost 6 bases. The CDR3 DNA sequence: TGCGCCAGCAGCCTCCGACCGGGACTACCACTAGGGGATACGCAGTATTTT. Encoded protein: CASSLRPGLPLGDTQYF.

V gene TRBV24-1 combines with J gene TRBJ2-2; D call uncertain. The CDR3 length is 16 residues. V was clipped by 2 bases and J by 4 bases, with 13 bases between them. Per the germline V gene, CDR1 is KGHDR and CDR2 is SFDVKD. The CDR3 is CATSDSPAFTTGELFF. As DNA, the CDR3 is TGTGCCACCAGTGATTCCCCCGCCTTTACCACCGGGGAGCTGTTTTTT.

This clonotype was detected only a few times. The gene calls are TRBV3-1 and TRBJ2-5, with D possibly being TRBD2 (6 bases). Germline V gene sequence: CDR1 LGHDT, CDR2 YNNKEL (reference sequence). Trimming removed 4 bases at V and 6 bases at J, with 12 bases between. The CDR3 runs 13 residues. The CDR3 DNA is TGTGCCAGCAGCCGAGGAGGGCTAAAGACCCAGTACTTC. Its protein is CASSRGGLKTQYF.

The chain joins TRBV20-1 to TRBJ2-7, with D unclear. This CDR3 is 12 amino acids long. Per germline, CDR1 DFQATT and CDR2 SNEGSKA (reference sequence). V was cut by 0 bases and J by 2 bases, with 5 bases left in between. The CDR3 loop is CSAREAAYEQYF. As DNA, the CDR3 is TGCAGTGCTAGAGAAGCAGCCTACGAGCAGTACTTC.

This clonotype was seen ten or more times. This rearrangement joins TRBV6-6 to TRBJ2-4; 8 bases map to TRBD1. The V gene's germline CDR1 is MNHNY and CDR2 SVGAGI (reference sequence). The CDR3 length is 16 residues. The junction had 8 bases not matched to a gene; V was cut back by 6 bases and J by 1 base. CDR3 sequence (DNA): TGTGCCAGCAGCCACCAGGGGGCTGGGGCCAAAAACATTCAGTACTTC. This encodes CASSHQGAGAKNIQYF.

The CDR3 nucleotides read TGTGCCAGTATCAGTACAGGGAGTAACACCGGGGAGCTGTTTTTT. Translation gives CASISTGSNTGELFF. V is TRBV19 and J is TRBJ2-2; D might be TRBD1 (6 bases). The CDR3 extends over 15 amino acids. In germline, CDR1 is LNHDA, CDR2 SQIVND (reference sequence). V dropped 7 bases and J dropped 2 bases, with 14 bases sitting between them.

This clonotype was recorded a few times. This chain connects TRBV5-1 to TRBJ2-7; 8 positions match TRBD1. In germline, CDR1 is SGHRS, CDR2 YFSETQ. Trimming took 4 bases from V and 4 from J; bases not matched to a gene: 7. This CDR3 has 14 amino acids. The CDR3 sequence is CASSHRTGPYEQYF. The CDR3 nucleotides read TGCGCCAGCAGCCATCGGACAGGGCCGTACGAGCAGTACTTC.

This chain connects TRBV5-1 to TRBJ2-7; D unclear. The CDR3 extends over 14 amino acids. Trimming removed 0 bases at V and 3 bases at J, with 10 bases between. Germline-derived CDR1 and CDR2 are SGHRS and YFSETQ. The CDR3 region is CASSLDRDRYEQYF. The CDR3, as DNA: TGCGCCAGCAGCTTGGACCGAGATCGCTACGAGCAGTACTTC.

The gene calls are TRBV7-6 and TRBJ2-5; either TRBD1 or TRBD2 may supply D (6 bases each). The germline V gene encodes CDR1 SGHVS and CDR2 FNYEAQ. The V and J ends lost 3 bases and 5 bases respectively, with 16 bases between them. This CDR3 is built from 15 residues. The DNA for the CDR3 is TGTGCCAGCAGCTTCGGGGGCTTTGGTAGGGAGACCCAGTACTTC. It yields the protein CASSFGGFGRETQYF. The variable domain in full, completed from reference TRBV7-6 and TRBJ2-5, reads GAGVSQSPRYKVTKRGQDVALRCDPISGHVSLYWYRQALGQGPEFLTYFNYEAQQDKSGLPNDRFSAERPEGSISTLTIQRTEQRDSAMYRCASSFGGFGRETQYFGPGTRLLVL.

The J gene is TRBJ1-3, the V gene TRBV5-6; possible D gene TRBD1, 5 bases. This CDR3 has 16 amino acids. Germline loops: CDR1 SGHDT, CDR2 YYEEEE. The germline V and J ends were trimmed by 1 base and 8 bases, with 19 bases remaining between them. CDR3 nucleotides: TGTGCCAGCAGCTTGCTCCCCGACGGGGGGGGACACACCATATATTTT. Translation: CASSLLPDGGGHTIYF. Looking up the rest from reference TRBV5-6 and TRBJ1-3 gives the full variable domain: DAGVTQSPTHLIKTRGQQVTLRCSPKSGHDTVSWYQQALGQGPQFIFQYYEEEERQRGNFPDRFSGHQFPNYSSELNVNALLLGDSALYLCASSLLPDGGGHTIYFGEGSWLTVV.

This clonotype showed up just a few times. This chain links TRBV29-1 with TRBJ1-1; no firm D call. This CDR3 spans 12 amino acids. Germline V CDR1 and CDR2: SQVTM, ANQGSEA. Trimming removed 4 bases from V and 1 base from J, with 7 bases in between. The CDR3 DNA follows: TGCAGCGTTGGGGGTGGGAACACTGAAGCTTTCTTT. The encoded protein is CSVGGGNTEAFF.